This record covers a single T cell receptor beta chain. Any history of autoimmune disease or systemic immunosuppression disqualified patients. Here immunoSEQ multiplex PCR was the method, and the copy in TCRdb shows in-frame clones only, minus some. The profile covers about 64,000 clones, with around nine tenths appearing a single time and 1.3% taken by the ten largest. This CDR3 spans 19 amino acids. Trimming pared 4 bases from V and 3 bases from J, leaving 27 bases between. Per the germline V gene, CDR1 is SGHAT and CDR2 is FQNNGV. This sample was taken from a study of OX40 agonist ivuxolimab in advanced cancers. Study context: The mean age was roughly 60 years, ranging from roughly 23 to 79, with over 70% of participants male.

The chain combines TRBV11-2 with TRBJ2-5; the D call may be TRBD1 or TRBD2 (5 bases each). The clonotype was recovered from an adult with an advanced solid tumor such as melanoma, head and neck, liver or kidney cancer. This specimen consisted of CD4+ or CD8+ T cells sorted from blood, obtained in a trial of the OX40 agonist ivuxolimab. Written as DNA, the CDR3 is TGTGCCAGCAGCTCAAAGAGAGGGACCAGGGTACGATCGGAAGAGACCCAGTACTTC. The encoded protein is CASSSKRGTRVRSEETQYF.